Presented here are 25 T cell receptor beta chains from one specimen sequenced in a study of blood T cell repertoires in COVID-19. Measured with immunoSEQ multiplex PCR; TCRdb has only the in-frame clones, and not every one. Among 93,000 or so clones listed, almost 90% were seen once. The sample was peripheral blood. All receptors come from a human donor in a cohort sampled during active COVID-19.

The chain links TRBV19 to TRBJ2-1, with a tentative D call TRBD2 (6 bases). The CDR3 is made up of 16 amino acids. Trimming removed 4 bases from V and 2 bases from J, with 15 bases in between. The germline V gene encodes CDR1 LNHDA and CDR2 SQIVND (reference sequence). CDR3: CASSTGGSATYNEQFF. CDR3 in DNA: TGTGCCAGTAGTACCGGGGGTAGCGCGACCTACAATGAGCAGTTCTTC.

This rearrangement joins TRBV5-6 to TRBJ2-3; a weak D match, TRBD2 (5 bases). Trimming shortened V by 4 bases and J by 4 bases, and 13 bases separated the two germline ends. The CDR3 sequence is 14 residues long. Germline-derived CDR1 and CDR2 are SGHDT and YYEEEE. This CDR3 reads CASSHRRSADTQYF. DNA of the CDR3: TGTGCCAGCAGCCACCGACGTAGCGCAGATACGCAGTATTTT.

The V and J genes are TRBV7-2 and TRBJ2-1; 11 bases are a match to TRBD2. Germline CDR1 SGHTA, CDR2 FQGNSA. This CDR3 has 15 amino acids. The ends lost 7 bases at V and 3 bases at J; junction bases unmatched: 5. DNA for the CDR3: TGTGCCAGCACCAAGACTAGCGGGAACTACAATGAGCAGTTCTTC. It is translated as CASTKTSGNYNEQFF.

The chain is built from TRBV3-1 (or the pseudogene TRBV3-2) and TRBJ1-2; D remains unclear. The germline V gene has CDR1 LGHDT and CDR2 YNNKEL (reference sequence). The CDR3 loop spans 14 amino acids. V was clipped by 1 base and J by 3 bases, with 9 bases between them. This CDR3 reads CASSQGPGYYGYTF. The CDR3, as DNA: TGTGCCAGCAGCCAAGGTCCAGGCTACTATGGCTACACCTTC.

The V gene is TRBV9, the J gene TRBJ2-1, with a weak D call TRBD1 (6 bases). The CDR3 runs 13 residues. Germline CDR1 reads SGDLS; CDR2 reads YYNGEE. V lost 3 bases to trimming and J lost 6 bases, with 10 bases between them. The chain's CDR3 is CASSDVRGNEQFF. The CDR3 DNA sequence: TGTGCCAGCAGCGACGTCAGGGGCAATGAGCAGTTCTTC.

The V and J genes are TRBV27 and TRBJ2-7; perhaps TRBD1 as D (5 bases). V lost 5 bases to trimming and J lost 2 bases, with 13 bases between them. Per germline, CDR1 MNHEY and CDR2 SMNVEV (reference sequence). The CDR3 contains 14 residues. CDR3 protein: CASSTPGLPYEQYF. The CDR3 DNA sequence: TGTGCCAGCAGTACACCAGGGTTACCCTACGAGCAGTACTTC.

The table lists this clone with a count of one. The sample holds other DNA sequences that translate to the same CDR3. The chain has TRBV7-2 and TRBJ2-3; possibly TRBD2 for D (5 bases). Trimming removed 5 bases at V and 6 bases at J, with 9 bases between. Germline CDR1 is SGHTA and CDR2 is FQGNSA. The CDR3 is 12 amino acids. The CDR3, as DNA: TGTGCCAGCAGCCGAGGGAGTGATACGCAGTATTTT. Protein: CASSRGSDTQYF.

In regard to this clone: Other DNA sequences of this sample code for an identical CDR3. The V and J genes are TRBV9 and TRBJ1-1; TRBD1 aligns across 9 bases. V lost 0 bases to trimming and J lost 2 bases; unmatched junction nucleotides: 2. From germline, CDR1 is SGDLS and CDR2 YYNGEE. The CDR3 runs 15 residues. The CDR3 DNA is TGTGCCAGCAGCGTAGGGACAGGGGCTAACACTGAAGCTTTCTTT. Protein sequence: CASSVGTGANTEAFF. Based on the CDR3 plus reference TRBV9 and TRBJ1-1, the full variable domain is DSGVTQTPKHLITATGQRVTLRCSPRSGDLSVYWYQQSLDQGLQFLIQYYNGEERAKGNILERFSAQQFPDLHSELNLSSLELGDSALYFCASSVGTGANTEAFFGQGTRLTVV.

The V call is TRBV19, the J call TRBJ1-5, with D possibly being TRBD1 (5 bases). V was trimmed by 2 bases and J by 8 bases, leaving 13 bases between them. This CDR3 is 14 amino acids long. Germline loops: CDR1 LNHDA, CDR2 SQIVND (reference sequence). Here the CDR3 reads CASSISGGRKPQHF. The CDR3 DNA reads TGTGCCAGTAGTATATCGGGGGGAAGGAAGCCCCAGCATTTT. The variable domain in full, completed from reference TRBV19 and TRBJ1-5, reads DGGITQSPKYLFRKEGQNVTLSCEQNLNHDAMYWYRQDPGQGLRLIYYSQIVNDFQKGDIAEGYSVSREKKESFPLTVTSAQKNPTAFYLCASSISGGRKPQHFGDGTRLSIL.

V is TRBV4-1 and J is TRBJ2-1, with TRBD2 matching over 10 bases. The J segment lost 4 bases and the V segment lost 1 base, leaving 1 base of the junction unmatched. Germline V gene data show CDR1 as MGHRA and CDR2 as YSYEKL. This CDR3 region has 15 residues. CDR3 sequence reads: CASSQGTSGYNEQFF. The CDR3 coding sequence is TGCGCCAGCAGCCAAGGGACTAGCGGATACAATGAGCAGTTCTTC.

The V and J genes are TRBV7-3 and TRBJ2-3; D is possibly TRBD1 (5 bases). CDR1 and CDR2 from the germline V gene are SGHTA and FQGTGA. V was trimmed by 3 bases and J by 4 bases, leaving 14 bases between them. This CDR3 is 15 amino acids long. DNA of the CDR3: TGTGCCAGCAGCTTCCAAGCAGGGATGCCAGATACGCAGTATTTT. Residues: CASSFQAGMPDTQYF.

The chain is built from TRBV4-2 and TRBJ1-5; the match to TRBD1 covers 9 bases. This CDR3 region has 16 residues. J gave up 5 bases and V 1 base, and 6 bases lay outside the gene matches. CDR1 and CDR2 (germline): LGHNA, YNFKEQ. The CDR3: CASSQGDREGDQPQHF. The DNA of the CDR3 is TGTGCCAGCAGCCAAGGGGACAGGGAGGGAGATCAGCCCCAGCATTTT.

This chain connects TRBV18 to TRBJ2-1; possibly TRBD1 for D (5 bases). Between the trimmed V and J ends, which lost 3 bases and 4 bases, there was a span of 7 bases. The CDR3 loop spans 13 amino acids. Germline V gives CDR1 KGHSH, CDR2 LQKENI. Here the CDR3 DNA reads TGTGCCAGCTCACCGACAGAGTACAATGAGCAGTTCTTC. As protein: CASSPTEYNEQFF.

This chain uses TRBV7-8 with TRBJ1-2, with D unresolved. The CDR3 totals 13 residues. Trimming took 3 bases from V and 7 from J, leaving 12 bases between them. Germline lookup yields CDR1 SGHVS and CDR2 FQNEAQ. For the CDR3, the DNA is TGTGCCAGCAGCTTGCGGCAGCTCCTTGGCTACACCTTC. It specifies CASSLRQLLGYTF.

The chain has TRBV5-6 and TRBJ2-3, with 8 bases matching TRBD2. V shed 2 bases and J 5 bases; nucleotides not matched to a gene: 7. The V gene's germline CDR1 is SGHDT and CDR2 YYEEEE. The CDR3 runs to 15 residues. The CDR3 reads CASSFMAGGGDTQYF. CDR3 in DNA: TGTGCCAGCAGCTTCATGGCGGGGGGCGGAGATACGCAGTATTTT.

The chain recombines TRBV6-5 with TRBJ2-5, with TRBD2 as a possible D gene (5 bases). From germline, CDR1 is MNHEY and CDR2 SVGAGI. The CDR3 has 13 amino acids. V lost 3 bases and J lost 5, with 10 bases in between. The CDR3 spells CASSYVGGETQYF. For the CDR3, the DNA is TGTGCCAGCAGTTATGTAGGCGGGGAGACCCAGTACTTC.

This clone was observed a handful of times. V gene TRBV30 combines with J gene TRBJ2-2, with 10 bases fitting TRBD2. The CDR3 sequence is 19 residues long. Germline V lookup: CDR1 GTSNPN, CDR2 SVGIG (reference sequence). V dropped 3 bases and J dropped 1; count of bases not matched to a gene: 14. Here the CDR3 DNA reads TGTGCCTGGAGCGTGTTTAGCGGGGGGTTTTTTGAGAACACCGGGGAGCTGTTTTTT. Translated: CAWSVFSGGFFENTGELFF.

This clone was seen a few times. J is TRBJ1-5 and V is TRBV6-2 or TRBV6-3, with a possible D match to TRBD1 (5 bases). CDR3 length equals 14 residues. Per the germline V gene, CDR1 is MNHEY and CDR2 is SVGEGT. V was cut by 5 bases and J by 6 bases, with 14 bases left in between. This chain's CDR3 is CASSPTRRGQPQHF. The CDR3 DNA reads TGTGCCAGCAGTCCCACCCGGAGGGGTCAGCCCCAGCATTTT.

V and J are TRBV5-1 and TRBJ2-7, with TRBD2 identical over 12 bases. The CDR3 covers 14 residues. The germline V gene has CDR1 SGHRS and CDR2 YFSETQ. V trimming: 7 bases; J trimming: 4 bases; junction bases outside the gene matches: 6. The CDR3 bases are TGCGCCAGCTCCGGACTAGCGGGGAGATACGAGCAGTACTTC. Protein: CASSGLAGRYEQYF.

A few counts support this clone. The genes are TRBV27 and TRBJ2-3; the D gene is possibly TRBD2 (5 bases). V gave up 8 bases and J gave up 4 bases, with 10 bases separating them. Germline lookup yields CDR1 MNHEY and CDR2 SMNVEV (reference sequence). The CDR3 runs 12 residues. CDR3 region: CASRQAADTQYF. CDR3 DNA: TGTGCCAGCCGCCAAGCGGCAGATACGCAGTATTTT.

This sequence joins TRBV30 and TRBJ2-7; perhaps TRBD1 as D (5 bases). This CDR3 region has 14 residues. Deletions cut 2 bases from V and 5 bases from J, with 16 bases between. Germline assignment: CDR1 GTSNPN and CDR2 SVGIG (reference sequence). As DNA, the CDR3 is TGTGCCTGGAGTAAAGGGGCCTCTAGACACGAGCAGTACTTC. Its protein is CAWSKGASRHEQYF. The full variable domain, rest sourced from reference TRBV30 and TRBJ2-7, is SQTIHQWPATLVQPVGSPLSLECTVEGTSNPNLYWYRQAAGRGLQLLFYSVGIGQISSEVPQNLSASRPQDRQFILSSKKLLLSDSGFYLCAWSKGASRHEQYFGPGTRLTVT.

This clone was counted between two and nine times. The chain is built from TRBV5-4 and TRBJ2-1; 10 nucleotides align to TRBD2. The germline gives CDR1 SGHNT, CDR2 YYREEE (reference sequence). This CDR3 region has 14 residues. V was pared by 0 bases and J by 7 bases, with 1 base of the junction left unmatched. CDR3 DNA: TGTGCCAGCAGCTTGGAGCGGGGGGGGAATGAGCAGTTCTTC. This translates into CASSLERGGNEQFF.

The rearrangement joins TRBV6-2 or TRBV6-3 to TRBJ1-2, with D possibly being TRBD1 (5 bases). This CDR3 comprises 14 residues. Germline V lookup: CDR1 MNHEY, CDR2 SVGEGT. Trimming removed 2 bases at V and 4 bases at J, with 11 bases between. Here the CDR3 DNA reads TGTGCCAGCAGTTACAAGGGGATGGGCTATGGCTACACCTTC. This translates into CASSYKGMGYGYTF.

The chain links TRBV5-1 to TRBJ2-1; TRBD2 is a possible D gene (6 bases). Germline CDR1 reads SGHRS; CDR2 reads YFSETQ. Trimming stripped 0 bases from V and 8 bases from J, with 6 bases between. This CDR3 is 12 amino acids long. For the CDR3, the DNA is TGCGCCAGCAGCTTGGTAGCGGATGAGCAGTTCTTC. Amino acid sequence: CASSLVADEQFF.

The CDR3 nucleotides read TGTGCCAGCAGCCTCACCTATCTGGTCCTGAACACCGGGGAGCTGTTTTTT. It yields the protein CASSLTYLVLNTGELFF. The chain has TRBV27 and TRBJ2-2; D call uncertain. Germline-derived CDR1 and CDR2 are MNHEY and SMNVEV (reference sequence). Trimming stripped 6 bases from V and 1 base from J, with 18 bases between. The CDR3 is made up of 17 amino acids.